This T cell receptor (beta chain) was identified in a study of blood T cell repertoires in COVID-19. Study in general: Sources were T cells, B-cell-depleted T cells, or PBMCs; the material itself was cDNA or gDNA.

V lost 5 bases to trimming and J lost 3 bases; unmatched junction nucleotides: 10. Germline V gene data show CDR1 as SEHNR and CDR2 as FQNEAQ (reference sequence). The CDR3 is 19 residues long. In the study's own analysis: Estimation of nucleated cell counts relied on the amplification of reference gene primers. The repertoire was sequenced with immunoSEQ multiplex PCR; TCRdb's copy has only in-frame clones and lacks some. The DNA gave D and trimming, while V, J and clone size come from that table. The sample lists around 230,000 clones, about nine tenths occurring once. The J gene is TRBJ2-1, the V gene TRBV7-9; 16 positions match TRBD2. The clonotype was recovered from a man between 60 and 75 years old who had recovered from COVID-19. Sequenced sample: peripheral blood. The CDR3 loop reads CASSHPGTSGGAGYNEQFF. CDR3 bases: TGTGCCAGCAGCCACCCAGGGACTAGCGGGGGGGCTGGCTACAATGAGCAGTTCTTC.